What follows are 32 T cell receptor beta chains derived from one specimen sequenced in a study of cytomegalovirus exposure and HLA in healthy donors. The PCR had 60 Vbeta and 13 Jbeta primers. Measured with immunoSEQ multiplex PCR; TCRdb has only the in-frame clones, and not every one. The table includes approximately 100,000 clones, about 70% detected once. The sequenced sample consisted of PBMCs. These receptors were taken from a woman in her thirties or forties in good health and CMV-seronegative.

Here the CDR3 reads CASSLQGDYEQYF. The CDR3 DNA reads as TGTGCCAGCAGTTTACAGGGTGACTACGAGCAGTACTTC. This chain joins TRBV27 and TRBJ2-7; the D gene is possibly TRBD1 (5 bases). V was trimmed by 2 bases and J by 3 bases, leaving 8 bases between them. The CDR3 covers 13 residues. Germline V gene sequence: CDR1 MNHEY, CDR2 SMNVEV (reference sequence).

The chain is built from TRBV28 and TRBJ2-5, with 7 nucleotides matching TRBD1. The V gene's germline CDR1 is MDHEN and CDR2 SYDVKM. Germline trimming cut 4 bases from V and 5 bases from J; bases unmatched to any gene: 7. The CDR3 runs to 14 residues. DNA of the CDR3: TGTGCCAGCAGTTACCGGACAGGCCGGGAGACCCAGTACTTC. This gives the protein CASSYRTGRETQYF.

To note about this clone: Mismatch with germline at one junction end may stem from a read error. The rearrangement links TRBV7-9 to TRBJ1-1; 10 nucleotides agree with TRBD1. CDR3 length: 16 amino acids. CDR1 is SEHNR and CDR2 is FQNEAQ in the germline V gene (reference sequence). In nucleotides, the CDR3 is TGTTCCAGCAGCCCCGGGGACAGGGGCCTATATACTGAAGCTTTCTTT. Its translation is CSSSPGDRGLYTEAFF.

The DNA of the CDR3 is TGTGCCAGCAGTTTAGGAACGGGCTACGAGCAGTACTTC. It is translated as CASSLGTGYEQYF. V gene TRBV27 combines with J gene TRBJ2-7; D unresolved. V was pared by 2 bases and J by 3 bases, with 8 bases between. CDR3 length equals 13 residues. Germline V lookup: CDR1 MNHEY, CDR2 SMNVEV (reference sequence).

A remark on this clone: Because the CDR3 is missing its conserved closing phenylalanine or tryptophan, this is likely a read error. V and J are TRBV2 and TRBJ1-6, with D hard to call. V was pared by 3 bases and J by 10 bases, with 16 bases between. From germline, CDR1 is SNHLY and CDR2 FYNNEI. This CDR3 is 15 amino acids long. The CDR3 DNA is TGTGCCAGCAGTGAGCTGGGCACGGAATTGTCACCCCTCCACTTG. Residues: CASSELGTELSPLHL.

The V and J genes are TRBV29-1 and TRBJ2-7; TRBD1 agrees at 9 bases. V gave up 6 bases and J gave up 0 bases; unmatched junction bases: 3. The V gene's germline CDR1 is SQVTM and CDR2 ANQGSEA. The CDR3 has 13 amino acids. The CDR3 DNA reads as TGCAGCGTCCGGACAGGGGACTCCTACGAGCAGTACTTC. This encodes CSVRTGDSYEQYF.

CDR3 protein: CATSGTAYEQYF. CDR3 DNA: TGTGCCACCTCCGGGACAGCCTACGAGCAGTACTTC. The chain recombines TRBV10-3 with TRBJ2-7; TRBD1 aligns across 7 bases. Germline-derived CDR1 and CDR2 are ENHRY and SYGVKD. This CDR3 is built from 12 residues. After removal of 10 bases from V and 2 bases from J, the junction contained 5 bases not matched to a gene.

J is TRBJ2-7 and V is TRBV6-5; tentatively, D is TRBD2 (5 bases). The CDR3 totals 12 residues. Trimming shortened V by 8 bases and J by 6 bases, and 14 bases separated the two germline ends. Germline V gives CDR1 MNHEY, CDR2 SVGAGI. The CDR3 DNA reads as TGTGCCAGCCTTCCCCGCGGGTCCGAGCAGTACTTC. Encoded protein: CASLPRGSEQYF.

The chain is built from TRBV9 and TRBJ2-3, with TRBD1 identical over 7 bases. With 3 bases clipped from V and 1 base from J, the junction kept 2 bases outside the gene matches. Per germline, CDR1 SGDLS and CDR2 YYNGEE. The CDR3 is made up of 14 amino acids. CDR3 DNA: TGTGCCAGCAGCGGGGGGACAGGCACAGATACGCAGTATTTT. This codes for CASSGGTGTDTQYF.

In its sample, this clone was seen once. The J gene is TRBJ2-3, the V gene TRBV6-1, with TRBD2 identical over 7 bases. This CDR3 is 16 amino acids long. V dropped 2 bases and J dropped 0; count of bases not matched to a gene: 5. Germline V gene sequence: CDR1 MNHNS, CDR2 SASEGT. Written as DNA, the CDR3 is TGTGCCAGCAGTGAAACGGGGGGATTTAGCACAGATACGCAGTATTTT. As protein: CASSETGGFSTDTQYF.

V is TRBV19 and J is TRBJ2-2, with TRBD1 identical over 9 bases. The CDR3 has 15 residues. In germline, CDR1 is LNHDA, CDR2 SQIVND (reference sequence). Trimming took 3 bases from V and 7 from J; bases not matched to a gene: 6. The CDR3 loop is CASSMEDRGYGELFF. In DNA form, the CDR3 reads TGTGCCAGTAGTATGGAGGACAGGGGATACGGGGAGCTGTTTTTT.

The chain has TRBV28 and TRBJ2-5; tentatively, D is TRBD1 (5 bases). The V gene lost 5 bases and the J gene lost 2 bases, with 15 bases spanning the gap. This CDR3 has 15 amino acids. The germline CDR1 and CDR2 sequences are MDHEN and SYDVKM. The CDR3 coding sequence is TGTGCCAGCAGTCCATCCAGGGTTTTGCAAGAGACCCAGTACTTC. Translating it yields CASSPSRVLQETQYF.

The chain links TRBV6-1 to TRBJ1-1; no definite D call. CDR1 is MNHNS and CDR2 is SASEGT in the germline V gene. V was cut by 7 bases and J by 5 bases, with 11 bases left in between. CDR3 length: 12 residues. For the CDR3, the DNA is TGTGCCAGCACGCTCGGTTGGACTGAAGCTTTCTTT. Amino acids: CASTLGWTEAFF.

V usage is TRBV19 and J usage is TRBJ1-3, with 7 nucleotides matching TRBD1. Germline lookup yields CDR1 LNHDA and CDR2 SQIVND (reference sequence). The CDR3 is 16 amino acids. Trimming cost V 5 bases and J 1 base; bases outside gene matches: 8. The CDR3 region has the DNA TGTGCCAGTAGTCCCGACAGGGAATCGTCTGGAAACACCATATATTTT. The encoded protein is CASSPDRESSGNTIYF.

V usage is TRBV28 and J usage is TRBJ1-5, with 10 nucleotides matching TRBD1. Germline V gives CDR1 MDHEN, CDR2 SYDVKM. The CDR3 totals 17 residues. V dropped 2 bases and J dropped 2; count of bases not matched to a gene: 6. The CDR3 DNA is TGTGCCAGCAGTTTACCCCCCGGACAGGGGGGCAATCAGCCCCAGCATTTT. This gives the protein CASSLPPGQGGNQPQHF.

V is TRBV9 and J is TRBJ1-1; 11 bases are a match to TRBD1. The germline V gene encodes CDR1 SGDLS and CDR2 YYNGEE. The V segment lost 3 bases and the J segment 0 bases; nucleotides outside the gene matches: 1. There are 15 residues in the CDR3. This CDR3 reads CASSGTGGMNTEAFF. CDR3 sequence (DNA): TGTGCCAGCAGCGGGACAGGGGGCATGAACACTGAAGCTTTCTTT.

This chain joins TRBV7-5 and TRBJ2-7; the D segment call TRBD1 is taken from the table without a DNA check. TRBV7-5 is annotated as a pseudogene. The CDR3 extends over 18 amino acids. The CDR3 nucleotides are TGTGCCAGAACCCTACACGAGGTTCCCTTCAACAGGGGGCGCGAGCAGTACTTC. Protein: CARTLHEVPFNRGREQYF.

V and J are TRBV4-1 and TRBJ2-5; no firm D call. The end of the DNA aligns better with TRBJ2-7, so the J call may be wrong. This CDR3 is 14 amino acids long. The germline V gene has CDR1 MGHRA and CDR2 YSYEKL. CDR3 sequence: CASSQDAISYEQYF. The CDR3 nucleotides are TGCGCCAGCAGCCAAGATGCTATCTCCTACGAGCAGTACTTC.

The chain couples TRBV30 to TRBJ2-1, with TRBD2 matching over 13 bases. The CDR3 spans 16 residues. From germline, CDR1 is GTSNPN and CDR2 SVGIG (reference sequence). V shed 0 bases, J shed 7 bases, and the junction held 6 bases outside the gene matches. The CDR3 protein is CAWSVGGLAGVNEQFF. CDR3 DNA: TGTGCCTGGAGTGTAGGAGGACTAGCGGGAGTAAATGAGCAGTTCTTC. The entire variable domain, with the rest obtained from reference TRBV30 and TRBJ2-1, is as follows: SQTIHQWPATLVQPVGSPLSLECTVEGTSNPNLYWYRQAAGRGLQLLFYSVGIGQISSEVPQNLSASRPQDRQFILSSKKLLLSDSGFYLCAWSVGGLAGVNEQFFGPGTRLTVL.

This sequence joins TRBV7-3 and TRBJ2-5; a possible D gene is TRBD2 (6 bases). V was pared by 1 base and J by 5 bases, with 11 bases between. Germline V gene data show CDR1 as SGHTA and CDR2 as FQGTGA. The CDR3 runs 14 residues. CDR3 sequence (DNA): TGTGCCAGCAGCTTAAAACTAGCCGGGGAGACCCAGTACTTC. Translating it yields CASSLKLAGETQYF.

The DNA for the CDR3 is TGTGCCAGCAGTTCTTCCCGGACAGGGCATCAGCCCCAGCATTTT. Translation: CASSSSRTGHQPQHF. This chain links TRBV28 with TRBJ1-5; TRBD1 matches 8 bases. The germline V gene encodes CDR1 MDHEN and CDR2 SYDVKM. Losses at the gene ends were 4 bases for V and 5 bases for J; bases not matched to a gene: 7. The CDR3 length is 15 residues.

V and J are TRBV5-5 and TRBJ2-7, with 8 nucleotides matching TRBD2. The germline V gene encodes CDR1 SGHKS and CDR2 YYEKEE (reference sequence). This CDR3 is built from 15 residues. V was clipped by 3 bases and J by 0 bases; unmatched bases: 5. CDR3 protein: CASSSAGESSYEQYF. The CDR3 coding sequence is TGTGCCAGCAGCTCAGCGGGGGAAAGCTCCTACGAGCAGTACTTC. Together with reference TRBV5-5 and TRBJ2-7, the CDR3 gives the full variable domain: DAGVTQSPTHLIKTRGQQVTLRCSPISGHKSVSWYQQVLGQGPQFIFQYYEKEERGRGNFPDRFSARQFPNYSSELNVNALLLGDSALYLCASSSAGESSYEQYFGPGTRLTVT.

The chain joins TRBV9 to TRBJ2-7; TRBD1 is a possible D gene (5 bases). With 4 bases removed from V and 2 bases from J, the gap between germline ends came to 19 bases. Germline lookup yields CDR1 SGDLS and CDR2 YYNGEE. This CDR3 contains 16 residues. CDR3 sequence (DNA): TGTGCCAGCAGCCCCCACAGGCTGATTGGGGCCTACGAGCAGTACTTC. Translation: CASSPHRLIGAYEQYF.

This sequence joins TRBV7-9 and TRBJ2-7; D is unclear. Deletions cut 5 bases from V and 3 bases from J, with 5 bases between. Germline V gene data show CDR1 as SEHNR and CDR2 as FQNEAQ (reference sequence). The CDR3 sequence is 11 residues long. The CDR3 DNA reads TGTGCCAGCAGCCCAGACTACGAGCAGTACTTC. It codes for CASSPDYEQYF.

The chain uses TRBV7-3 and TRBJ2-5; TRBD1 agrees at 7 bases. This CDR3 contains 15 residues. Trimming took 1 base from V and 4 from J; bases not matched to a gene: 6. The germline gives CDR1 SGHTA, CDR2 FQGTGA. The CDR3 nucleotides read TGTGCCAGCAGCTTAAATACAGGGGACGGAGAGACCCAGTACTTC. The encoded protein is CASSLNTGDGETQYF. Full variable domain (outside the CDR3, taken from reference TRBV7-3 and TRBJ2-5): GAGVSQTPSNKVTEKGKYVELRCDPISGHTALYWYRQSLGQGPEFLIYFQGTGAADDSGLPNDRFFAVRPEGSVSTLKIQRTERGDSAVYLCASSLNTGDGETQYFGPGTRLLVL.

The chain combines TRBV2 with TRBJ2-3; D not certain. The CDR3 consists of 14 residues. Trimming took off 5 bases at V and 2 bases at J, with 11 bases between the two ends. The germline CDR1 and CDR2 sequences are SNHLY and FYNNEI. The CDR3 reads CASSYSYNTDTQYF. The CDR3 DNA reads as TGTGCCAGCAGTTACTCCTATAACACAGATACGCAGTATTTT. The full variable domain, rest sourced from reference TRBV2 and TRBJ2-3, is EPEVTQTPSHQVTQMGQEVILRCVPISNHLYFYWYRQILGQKVEFLVSFYNNEISEKSEIFDDQFSVERPDGSNFTLKIRSTKLEDSAMYFCASSYSYNTDTQYFGPGTRLTVL.

The rearrangement links TRBV11-2 to TRBJ1-1; the D is unclear. From germline, CDR1 is SGHAT and CDR2 FQNNGV. The V and J ends lost 5 bases and 0 bases respectively, with 10 bases between them. The CDR3 extends over 14 amino acids. DNA of the CDR3: TGTGCCAGCAGCCCAGCGAGGATGAACACTGAAGCTTTCTTT. Its translation is CASSPARMNTEAFF.

For this clone: Other DNA sequences in the same sample also yield this CDR3. The chain is built from TRBV6-1 and TRBJ1-5, with D possibly TRBD1 on 5 matching bases. This CDR3 spans 15 amino acids. Looked up from germline, CDR1 is MNHNS and CDR2 is SASEGT. The V end lost 6 bases, the J end lost 1 base, and 13 bases lay between the germline ends. DNA of the CDR3: TGTGCCAGCAGCGCCGTGGGGGGGAGCAATCAGCCCCAGCATTTT. It encodes CASSAVGGSNQPQHF.

This clone was observed a handful of times. The gene calls are TRBV9 and TRBJ2-2, with 8 bases fitting TRBD1. The germline gives CDR1 SGDLS, CDR2 YYNGEE. V lost 1 base and J lost 6; bases outside the gene matches: 8. The CDR3 length is 16 residues. The CDR3 loop reads CASSVNAQGASGELFF. The CDR3 DNA reads as TGTGCCAGCAGCGTAAATGCGCAGGGGGCTTCCGGGGAGCTGTTTTTT.

This chain uses TRBV4-1 with TRBJ2-1; TRBD2 matches 13 bases. The CDR3 runs 16 residues. V lost 0 bases, J lost 9 bases, and 5 bases stayed unmatched. Germline V CDR1 and CDR2: MGHRA, YSYEKL. Written as DNA, the CDR3 is TGCGCCAGCAGCCAAGAACTAGCGGGAGGGCCGGGTGAGCAGTTCTTC. This gives the protein CASSQELAGGPGEQFF.

This sequence joins TRBV29-1 and TRBJ2-7; 9 bases align to TRBD1. The CDR3 totals 12 residues. V lost 7 bases, J lost 2 bases, and 3 bases stayed unmatched. Germline CDR1 and CDR2: SQVTM and ANQGSEA. In DNA form, the CDR3 reads TGCAGCGCACGGGACAGGGCCTACGAGCAGTACTTC. Amino acid sequence: CSARDRAYEQYF.

CDR3 in amino acids: CASSLSGRPTDTQYF. CDR3 DNA sequence: TGTGCCAGCTCACTGAGCGGGAGGCCCACAGATACGCAGTATTTT. The genes are TRBV18 and TRBJ2-3; 9 bases are a match to TRBD2. This CDR3 is built from 15 residues. CDR1 is KGHSH, CDR2 LQKENI, per germline. The trim removed 4 bases at V and 2 bases at J, leaving 4 bases unmatched. The full variable domain, rest sourced from reference TRBV18 and TRBJ2-3, is NAGVMQNPRHLVRRRGQEARLRCSPMKGHSHVYWYRQLPEEGLKFMVYLQKENIIDESGMPKERFSAEFPKEGPSILRIQQVVRGDSAAYFCASSLSGRPTDTQYFGPGTRLTVL.